This T cell receptor beta chain was obtained from a study of identical twins. The V end lost 8 bases, the J end lost 4 bases, and 11 bases lay between the germline ends. This CDR3 has 12 residues. This clonotype was counted many times. One entry per CDR3 protein, called by TCRdb with MiXCR from the 5' RACE reads. The profile shows fewer than 250,000 distinct CDR3 sequences, around 15% of them singletons. The same specimen was also included in a second study, on T cells expressing NK-cell markers.

The origin of this receptor is a woman aged 18-29 years in good health. The chain carries TRBV12-3 or TRBV12-4 and TRBJ2-5, with D perhaps given as TRBD1 or TRBD2 (5 bases each). The sequencing sample was made of CD8+ T cells sorted from blood. The CDR3 bases are TGTGCCAGCCTCGGGGCAGGAGAGACCCAGTACTTC. It codes for CASLGAGETQYF.